These 29 T cell receptor beta chains originate from one sample sequenced in a study of shared T cell receptors in the human thymus. Clones were read by immunoSEQ multiplex PCR, and TCRdb kept only the in-frame ones, dropping some. The sample holds hundreds of thousands of clones; approximately 87% are singletons and the top ten take about 0.0094%. The same data also contributed to another study, on human thymus T cells.

Sequenced sample: thymocytes. Receptor source: a boy less than two years old with a congenital heart defect.

V and J are TRBV6-1 and TRBJ2-7; the match to TRBD1 covers 8 bases. The CDR3 totals 17 residues. V gave up 2 bases and J gave up 4 bases; unmatched junction bases: 13. CDR1 is MNHNS and CDR2 is SASEGT in the germline V gene. The DNA of the CDR3 is TGTGCCAGCAGTGAAAGCCCGACAGGGGTTTGGACTTACGAGCAGTACTTC. Protein: CASSESPTGVWTYEQYF.

The chain couples TRBV18 to TRBJ2-7; TRBD2 aligns across 8 bases. This CDR3 contains 15 residues. Germline loops: CDR1 KGHSH, CDR2 LQKENI. After removal of 2 bases from V and 4 bases from J, the junction contained 7 bases not matched to a gene. This CDR3 reads CASSPTSGQKYEQYF. CDR3 bases: TGTGCCAGCTCACCAACTAGCGGACAGAAATACGAGCAGTACTTC.

This rearrangement joins TRBV10-3 to TRBJ2-7, with 7 bases identical to TRBD1. This CDR3 is built from 16 residues. Germline CDR1 ENHRY, CDR2 SYGVKD. The ends lost 4 bases at V and 0 bases at J; junction bases unmatched: 9. The CDR3 bases are TGTGCCATCAGTGCCGCCCTGACAGGGTCCTCCTACGAGCAGTACTTC. Its translation: CAISAALTGSSYEQYF.

This chain links TRBV6-1 with TRBJ2-6, with D perhaps matching TRBD1 (5 bases). This CDR3 has 14 amino acids. Deletions cut 7 bases from V and 2 bases from J, with 9 bases between. CDR1 and CDR2 from the germline V gene are MNHNS and SASEGT. The CDR3 sequence: CASTWGPGANVLTF. In DNA form, the CDR3 reads TGTGCCAGCACTTGGGGCCCTGGGGCCAACGTCCTGACTTTC.

Regarding this clone: One end of the junction varies from germline; a read error may be responsible. Within the sample, other DNA sequences also encode this same CDR3. The rearrangement links TRBV20-1 to TRBJ2-7; D not resolved. The CDR3 is 11 amino acids. Germline CDR1 reads DFQATT; CDR2 reads SNEGSKA (reference sequence). CDR3 protein: CSARRLYEQYF. The CDR3 region has the DNA TGCAGTGCTCGTAGACTCTACGAGCAGTACTTT.

This clone was observed a few times. The V and J genes are TRBV11-2 and TRBJ1-3; D is undetermined. Trimming pared 3 bases from V and 4 bases from J, leaving 13 bases between. Germline lookup yields CDR1 SGHAT and CDR2 FQNNGV. The length of the CDR3 is 15 residues. This chain's CDR3 is CASSFKAPGGNTIYF. CDR3 DNA sequence: TGTGCCAGCAGCTTTAAGGCCCCGGGGGGAAACACCATATATTTT.

Here the CDR3 reads CASSEPRDSVNTEAFF. In DNA form, the CDR3 reads TGTGCCAGCAGCGAGCCCCGGGACAGTGTAAACACTGAAGCTTTCTTT. The V call is TRBV7-8, the J call TRBJ1-1; TRBD1 matches at 7 bases. The CDR3 totals 16 residues. Trimming took 5 bases from V and 2 from J; bases not matched to a gene: 11. Germline V gene data show CDR1 as SGHVS and CDR2 as FQNEAQ.

V and J are TRBV4-3 and TRBJ2-7; D call uncertain. The CDR3 loop spans 13 amino acids. V lost 0 bases to trimming and J lost 3 bases, with 6 bases between them. Germline CDR1 LGHNA, CDR2 YSLEER. In DNA form, the CDR3 reads TGCGCCAGCAGCCAAGAGCGGAACTACGAGCAGTACTTC. This sequence encodes CASSQERNYEQYF.

This clone showed up just once. The chain couples TRBV30 to TRBJ1-3; a possible D gene is TRBD1 (5 bases). Germline assignment: CDR1 GTSNPN and CDR2 SVGIG (reference sequence). The V end lost 5 bases, the J end lost 4 bases, and 15 bases lay between the germline ends. CDR3 length: 14 amino acids. The CDR3, as DNA: TGTGCCTGGGGCCCCAGGGCGCCAGGAAACACCATATATTTT. Its protein product is CAWGPRAPGNTIYF.

The gene calls are TRBV2 and TRBJ2-1, with 15 bases that match TRBD2. The CDR3 has 14 residues. Germline V gene lookup returns CDR1 SNHLY and CDR2 FYNNEI. J gave up 10 bases and V 5 bases, and 3 bases lay outside the gene matches. Written as DNA, the CDR3 is TGTGCCAGCAGTCGAGGACTAGCGGGAGGGGAGCAGTTCTTC. It is translated as CASSRGLAGGEQFF.

The rearrangement links TRBV19 to TRBJ1-5; possibly TRBD1 for D (5 bases). V was cut by 5 bases and J by 5 bases, with 13 bases left in between. The CDR3 has 14 amino acids. The germline CDR1 and CDR2 sequences are LNHDA and SQIVND (reference sequence). CDR3 loop: CASSDQGFYQPQHF. For the CDR3, the DNA is TGTGCCAGTAGTGATCAGGGATTTTATCAGCCCCAGCATTTT.

V gene TRBV6-1 combines with J gene TRBJ2-7; D is undetermined. This CDR3 has 15 residues. With 6 bases removed from V and 4 bases from J, the gap between germline ends came to 19 bases. Germline V gene lookup returns CDR1 MNHNS and CDR2 SASEGT. The CDR3 DNA reads TGTGCCAGCAGCCCCCCCAGGATCCCTCGGTACGAGCAGTACTTC. Translated, it gives CASSPPRIPRYEQYF.

The rearrangement joins TRBV7-2 to TRBJ2-3; 9 bases fit TRBD2. The CDR3 totals 18 residues. V shed 0 bases and J 0 bases; nucleotides not matched to a gene: 7. Germline CDR1 reads SGHTA; CDR2 reads FQGNSA. The CDR3 spells CASSLAVAGAPSTDTQYF. The CDR3 DNA reads TGTGCCAGCAGCTTAGCGGTAGCGGGGGCCCCTAGCACAGATACGCAGTATTTT.

J is TRBJ1-1 and V is TRBV4-3, with a possible D match to TRBD1 (6 bases). Per germline, CDR1 LGHNA and CDR2 YSLEER. V shed 1 base and J shed 6 bases, with 12 bases lying between them. The CDR3 consists of 14 residues. CDR3 bases: TGCGCCAGCAGCCAAGTAGCGGGGGCATCTGAAGCTTTCTTT. Its protein is CASSQVAGASEAFF.

The table lists this clone with a count of one. This rearrangement joins TRBV25-1 to TRBJ1-6; possible D gene TRBD1, 6 bases. The CDR3 length is 13 residues. Germline CDR1 MGHDK, CDR2 SYGVNS. V was trimmed by 5 bases and J by 7 bases, leaving 9 bases between them. CDR3 loop: CASSKQGNSPLHF. The CDR3 nucleotides are TGTGCCAGCAGTAAACAGGGAAATTCACCCCTCCACTTT.

This chain joins TRBV6-6 and TRBJ2-1; the match to TRBD2 covers 10 bases. There are 15 residues in the CDR3. Germline CDR1 is MNHNY and CDR2 is SVGAGI (reference sequence). J lost 10 bases, V lost 0 bases, and 6 bases had no gene match. The CDR3 reads CASSYSTSGTGEQFF. Written as DNA, the CDR3 is TGTGCCAGCAGTTACTCAACTAGCGGGACCGGAGAGCAGTTCTTC.

V is TRBV13 and J is TRBJ2-1; D is unclear. Germline V gives CDR1 PRHDT, CDR2 FYEKMQ (reference sequence). Trimming stripped 3 bases from V and 10 bases from J, with 4 bases between. The CDR3 is made up of 10 amino acids. The CDR3 sequence: CASSFREQFF. CDR3 DNA: TGTGCCAGCAGCTTTCGGGAGCAGTTCTTC.

The chain employs TRBV29-1 and TRBJ2-1; 7 bases are shared with TRBD2. The length of the CDR3 is 12 residues. V gave up 5 bases and J gave up 7 bases; unmatched junction bases: 5. Germline V gene lookup returns CDR1 SQVTM and CDR2 ANQGSEA. In DNA, the CDR3 is TGCAGCGTTCTCTTCGGGAGGAATGAGCAGTTCTTC. Residues: CSVLFGRNEQFF.

The chain has TRBV11-1 and TRBJ2-1, with TRBD1 as a possible D gene (6 bases). The CDR3 consists of 19 residues. Deletions cut 0 bases from V and 0 bases from J, with 18 bases between. The germline CDR1 and CDR2 sequences are SGHAT and FQDESV (reference sequence). CDR3 nucleotides: TGTGCCAGCAGCTTAGCGGGGGCCAGGGCCCCGAGCTCCTACAATGAGCAGTTCTTC. Translating gives CASSLAGARAPSSYNEQFF.

This chain connects TRBV5-6 to TRBJ2-1; possible D gene TRBD1, 5 bases. Germline CDR1 SGHDT, CDR2 YYEEEE. V was clipped by 2 bases and J by 4 bases, with 19 bases between them. This CDR3 has 17 amino acids. CDR3 region: CASSLSPLPWTYNEQFF. CDR3 in DNA: TGTGCCAGCAGCTTATCCCCCCTCCCCTGGACATACAATGAGCAGTTCTTC.

The genes are TRBV5-4 and TRBJ2-3; 10 positions agree with TRBD1. This CDR3 region has 16 residues. The V gene's germline CDR1 is SGHNT and CDR2 YYREEE (reference sequence). Trimming cost V 9 bases and J 3 bases; bases outside gene matches: 13. CDR3 sequence: CATGQGEGARTDTQYF. Written as DNA, the CDR3 is TGTGCCACCGGACAGGGGGAAGGAGCGAGAACAGATACGCAGTATTTT.

The rearrangement uses TRBV18 and TRBJ2-7; a weak D match, TRBD1 (5 bases). V was clipped by 3 bases and J by 0 bases, with 30 bases between them. Per germline, CDR1 KGHSH and CDR2 LQKENI. The CDR3 totals 21 residues. CDR3 protein: CASSPTKVSWILTGSSYEQYF. The DNA of the CDR3 is TGTGCCAGCTCACCGACAAAGGTCTCCTGGATTCTAACAGGAAGCTCCTACGAGCAGTACTTC.

The V call is TRBV14, the J call TRBJ2-7; D is perhaps TRBD2 (5 bases). Trimming took 5 bases from V and 6 from J, leaving 20 bases between them. CDR1 is SGHDN and CDR2 is FVKESK in the germline V gene. The CDR3 runs to 15 residues. The CDR3 coding sequence is TGTGCCAGCAGCTGCGATCCGGGGAGATTTCCCGAGCAGTACTTC. This translates into CASSCDPGRFPEQYF. The complete variable domain, with remaining parts taken from reference TRBV14 and TRBJ2-7, reads EAGVTQFPSHSVIEKGQTVTLRCDPISGHDNLYWYRRVMGKEIKFLLHFVKESKQDESGMPNNRFLAERTGGTYSTLKVQPAELEDSGVYFCASSCDPGRFPEQYFGPGTRLTVT.

In its sample, this clone was seen a few times. This chain links TRBV5-6 with TRBJ1-3; D is unclear. V was trimmed by 2 bases and J by 5 bases, leaving 8 bases between them. CDR3 length equals 13 residues. CDR1 and CDR2 (germline): SGHDT, YYEEEE. The CDR3 coding sequence is TGTGCCAGCAGCTTTACAGATCGAAACACCATATATTTT. Translation: CASSFTDRNTIYF.

The chain couples TRBV11-3 to TRBJ2-7; 10 nucleotides agree with TRBD1. CDR3 size: 16 residues. Germline values: CDR1 SGHNT, CDR2 YENEEA. V lost 5 bases and J lost 6; bases outside the gene matches: 13. CDR3 region: CASSPGQGGSPGEQYF. As DNA, the CDR3 is TGTGCCAGCAGCCCAGGACAGGGGGGGTCCCCAGGCGAGCAGTACTTC.

This clone has just one count. The chain couples TRBV6-5 to TRBJ2-7; D is possibly TRBD1 (6 bases). Germline CDR1 and CDR2: MNHEY and SVGAGI. The CDR3 consists of 14 residues. Trimming pared 9 bases from V and 0 bases from J, leaving 15 bases between. Here the CDR3 DNA reads TGTGCCAGTCAGGGGATTGGGAGCTCCTACGAGCAGTACTTC. Translated, it gives CASQGIGSSYEQYF.

The rearrangement uses TRBV5-4 and TRBJ1-2; tentatively, D is TRBD1 (5 bases). Germline-derived CDR1 and CDR2 are SGHNT and YYREEE (reference sequence). The CDR3 contains 18 residues. With 1 base removed from V and 2 bases from J, the gap between germline ends came to 21 bases. DNA of the CDR3: TGTGCCAGCAGCTTGTTGGGGTGGCAGGGTAAAGTCAACTATGGCTACACCTTC. It translates to CASSLLGWQGKVNYGYTF. The full variable domain, in which reference TRBV5-4 and TRBJ1-2 provide the parts outside the CDR3, is ETGVTQSPTHLIKTRGQQVTLRCSSQSGHNTVSWYQQALGQGPQFIFQYYREEENGRGNFPPRFSGLQFPNYSSELNVNALELDDSALYLCASSLLGWQGKVNYGYTFGSGTRLTVV.

This chain links TRBV29-1 with TRBJ1-2; 8 bases agree with TRBD1. CDR1 and CDR2 from the germline V gene are SQVTM and ANQGSEA. The junction had 2 bases not matched to a gene; V was cut back by 3 bases and J by 5 bases. This CDR3 comprises 12 residues. CDR3 coding DNA: TGCAGCGTTGACAGGGGGCTGTATGGCTACACCTTC. Translating it yields CSVDRGLYGYTF.

This clone was recorded only once. CDR3 DNA: TGTGCCAGCATTCACTGGGGAGATGGCGGGACAGGGTTTTTGAACACTGAAGCTTTCTTT. Translated: CASIHWGDGGTGFLNTEAFF. The chain recombines TRBV28 with TRBJ1-1; TRBD1 matches at 9 bases. The CDR3 length is 20 residues. The germline CDR1 and CDR2 sequences are MDHEN and SYDVKM. V lost 7 bases and J lost 0; bases outside the gene matches: 21.